The 26 T cell receptor beta chains presented below share a single source sample, sequenced in a study of OX40 agonist ivuxolimab in advanced cancers. Only in-frame clones appear in the TCRdb table, and some are missing; sequencing was by immunoSEQ multiplex PCR. The repertoire holds roughly 32,000 clones, with more than 70% as singletons. Sequences were derived from CD4+ or CD8+ T cells sorted from blood, sampled in a trial of the OX40 agonist ivuxolimab. The origin of the receptors is an adult with an advanced solid tumor such as melanoma, head and neck, liver or kidney cancer.

This clone ranks as medium-sized (0.01 to 0.1%). This rearrangement joins TRBV30 to TRBJ2-1; D is undetermined. The germline gives CDR1 GTSNPN, CDR2 SVGIG (reference sequence). Trimming took 0 bases from V and 8 from J, leaving 17 bases between them. The CDR3 sequence is 15 residues long. The CDR3 bases are TGTGCCTGGAGTGTACGCGAGACACTCTCGGATGAGCAGTTCTTC. Protein: CAWSVRETLSDEQFF. Based on the CDR3 plus reference TRBV30 and TRBJ2-1, the full variable domain is SQTIHQWPATLVQPVGSPLSLECTVEGTSNPNLYWYRQAAGRGLQLLFYSVGIGQISSEVPQNLSASRPQDRQFILSSKKLLLSDSGFYLCAWSVRETLSDEQFFGPGTRLTVL.

This chain links TRBV7-6 with TRBJ2-7; D remains unclear. The germline V gene has CDR1 SGHVS and CDR2 FNYEAQ. The CDR3 totals 14 residues. Trimming stripped 2 bases from V and 0 bases from J, with 8 bases between. The CDR3 sequence is CASSLQASSYEQYF. The CDR3, as DNA: TGTGCCAGCAGCTTACAGGCTAGCTCCTACGAGCAGTACTTC.

V is TRBV6-5 and J is TRBJ2-7; D not resolved. Germline V gene sequence: CDR1 MNHEY, CDR2 SVGAGI. V lost 0 bases, J lost 7 bases, and 10 bases lay in between. This CDR3 has 13 residues. In DNA, the CDR3 is TGTGCCAGCAGTTACTCGGGCCCACCGGAGCAGTACTTC. Encoded protein: CASSYSGPPEQYF.

The V and J genes are TRBV30 and TRBJ2-7; weak D call: TRBD1 (6 bases). The CDR3 loop spans 12 amino acids. Germline assignment: CDR1 GTSNPN and CDR2 SVGIG (reference sequence). V gave up 7 bases and J gave up 3 bases, with 13 bases separating them. The chain's CDR3 is CAFGQTNYEQYF. Written as DNA, the CDR3 is TGTGCCTTTGGACAGACGAACTACGAGCAGTACTTC.

This clone was observed once. The chain is built from TRBV4-1 and TRBJ1-1; TRBD1 matches 7 bases. The CDR3 consists of 14 residues. V trimming: 2 bases; J trimming: 1 base; junction bases outside the gene matches: 1. The germline V gene has CDR1 MGHRA and CDR2 YSYEKL. The CDR3 protein is CASSQYRGNTEAFF. Here the CDR3 DNA reads TGCGCCAGCAGCCAATACAGGGGGAACACTGAAGCTTTCTTT.

The chain joins TRBV28 to TRBJ1-6; 7 bases align to TRBD1. Germline CDR1 and CDR2: MDHEN and SYDVKM. Losses at the gene ends were 3 bases for V and 9 bases for J; bases not matched to a gene: 5. This CDR3 is built from 14 residues. The CDR3 reads CASSFRQGSSPLHF. In DNA form, the CDR3 reads TGTGCCAGCAGTTTCAGACAGGGCAGTTCACCCCTCCACTTT.

The J gene is TRBJ2-7, the V gene TRBV5-1, with D possibly called TRBD1 or TRBD2 (5 bases each). Germline lookup yields CDR1 SGHRS and CDR2 YFSETQ. V was pared by 7 bases and J by 4 bases, with 24 bases between. The CDR3 has 16 residues. CDR3 sequence reads: CASHPPPPGRIYEQYF. The DNA for the CDR3 is TGCGCCAGCCACCCCCCCCCTCCGGGACGGATTTACGAGCAGTACTTC.

The chain is built from TRBV21-1 and TRBJ2-1; the table's D gene call, TRBD1, was not cross checked with the DNA. TRBV21-1 is annotated as a pseudogene. The length of the CDR3 is 12 residues. CDR3: CASRDRDNEQFF. The CDR3 nucleotides are TGTGCCAGCCGGGACAGGGACAATGAGCAGTTCTTC.

This sequence joins TRBV4-1 and TRBJ1-4; 8 bases map to TRBD1. The CDR3 length is 16 residues. J was trimmed by 4 bases and V by 2 bases; bases with no gene match: 6. Germline CDR1 MGHRA, CDR2 YSYEKL. The CDR3 loop is CASSQPEQGVNEKLFF. DNA for the CDR3: TGCGCCAGCAGCCAACCTGAACAGGGGGTTAATGAAAAACTGTTTTTT.

The rearrangement links TRBV18 to TRBJ2-1; D remains unclear. This CDR3 region has 12 residues. Germline CDR1 and CDR2: KGHSH and LQKENI. Between the trimmed V and J ends, which lost 2 bases and 8 bases, there was a span of 7 bases. The CDR3 region has the DNA TGTGCCAGCTCACCAGGGGTAGATGAGCAGTTCTTC. Translating it yields CASSPGVDEQFF.

The gene calls are TRBV7-6 and TRBJ2-7; 7 bases align to TRBD2. Germline V gene data show CDR1 as SGHVS and CDR2 as FNYEAQ. V gave up 5 bases and J gave up 2 bases; unmatched junction bases: 9. This CDR3 is 15 amino acids long. Here the CDR3 reads CASSTASGGAYEQYF. The CDR3 DNA reads TGTGCCAGCAGCACCGCTAGCGGAGGAGCCTACGAGCAGTACTTC. The entire variable domain, with the rest obtained from reference TRBV7-6 and TRBJ2-7, is as follows: GAGVSQSPRYKVTKRGQDVALRCDPISGHVSLYWYRQALGQGPEFLTYFNYEAQQDKSGLPNDRFSAERPEGSISTLTIQRTEQRDSAMYRCASSTASGGAYEQYFGPGTRLTVT.

The chain uses TRBV19 and TRBJ2-2; 8 bases are a match to TRBD2. Trimming took 6 bases from V and 3 from J; bases not matched to a gene: 6. Germline-derived CDR1 and CDR2 are LNHDA and SQIVND (reference sequence). The CDR3 is 15 residues long. Written as DNA, the CDR3 is TGTGCCAGTAGACCGGGACTAGGATACACCGGGGAGCTGTTTTTT. This encodes CASRPGLGYTGELFF.

This chain uses TRBV18 with TRBJ1-2, with a weak D call TRBD1 (6 bases). The CDR3 length is 16 residues. Trimming left V 3 bases short and J 2 bases short, with 16 bases between. From germline, CDR1 is KGHSH and CDR2 LQKENI. The CDR3 nucleotides are TGTGCCAGCTCACCTTCGGACAGCACGCCGAACTATGGCTACACCTTC. Translation gives CASSPSDSTPNYGYTF.

The CDR3 reads CASSLQGRTDTQYF. The CDR3 coding sequence is TGTGCCAGCAGCTTACAGGGCCGGACAGATACGCAGTATTTT. The chain carries TRBV7-9 and TRBJ2-3; possibly TRBD1 for D (5 bases). Per germline, CDR1 SEHNR and CDR2 FQNEAQ (reference sequence). CDR3 length: 14 amino acids. The V end was cut by 2 bases, the J end by 3 bases, with 9 bases between.

The chain uses TRBV30 and TRBJ2-7; 9 bases line up with TRBD2. The trim removed 7 bases at V and 6 bases at J, leaving 13 bases unmatched. Looked up from germline, CDR1 is GTSNPN and CDR2 is SVGIG (reference sequence). The CDR3 is 14 residues long. As DNA, the CDR3 is TGTGCCTCCGAGCCTAGCGGGATACCCTCCGAGCAGTACTTC. It specifies CASEPSGIPSEQYF.

This clone was seen only once. The chain uses TRBV27 and TRBJ2-1, with 14 positions matching TRBD2. This CDR3 has 16 residues. V gave up 2 bases and J gave up 6 bases; unmatched junction bases: 3. Germline CDR1 is MNHEY and CDR2 is SMNVEV (reference sequence). The CDR3 DNA reads TGTGCCAGCAGTTTACAGACTAGCGGGGGGGCCAATGAGCAGTTCTTC. Its translation: CASSLQTSGGANEQFF.

CDR3 nucleotides: TGTGCCAGCAGTGATGGAAGCAATGAGCAGTTCTTC. Its translation: CASSDGSNEQFF. J is TRBJ2-1 and V is TRBV2; D call uncertain. The CDR3 consists of 12 residues. Trimming took 3 bases from V and 6 from J, leaving 6 bases between them. Germline CDR1 reads SNHLY; CDR2 reads FYNNEI.

This clone has just one count. The genes are TRBV13 and TRBJ2-7; perhaps TRBD2 as D (6 bases). This CDR3 spans 13 amino acids. V was trimmed by 5 bases and J by 2 bases, leaving 10 bases between them. Germline CDR1 reads PRHDT; CDR2 reads FYEKMQ (reference sequence). The CDR3 is CASSKSGAYEQYF. CDR3 nucleotides: TGTGCCAGCAGCAAGTCGGGAGCCTACGAGCAGTACTTC. The full variable domain, its missing parts supplied by reference TRBV13 and TRBJ2-7, is AAGVIQSPRHLIKEKRETATLKCYPIPRHDTVYWYQQGPGQDPQFLISFYEKMQSDKGSIPDRFSAQQFSDYHSELNMSSLELGDSALYFCASSKSGAYEQYFGPGTRLTVT.

The gene calls are TRBV5-1 and TRBJ1-6; 7 positions agree with TRBD1. V gave up 2 bases and J gave up 8 bases; unmatched junction bases: 10. Germline CDR1 is SGHRS and CDR2 is YFSETQ. The CDR3 extends over 16 amino acids. CDR3 sequence (DNA): TGCGCCAGCAGCTTCGGACTGGACAGGACAGATTCACCCCTCCACTTT. Protein product: CASSFGLDRTDSPLHF.

DNA of the CDR3: TGTGCCAGCAGCCCAGGACTAGCGGGATCCTACGAGCAGTACTTC. This codes for CASSPGLAGSYEQYF. This chain links TRBV7-2 with TRBJ2-7; 12 positions match TRBD2. The CDR3 loop spans 15 amino acids. V shed 5 bases, J shed 1 base, and the junction held 3 bases outside the gene matches. The V gene's germline CDR1 is SGHTA and CDR2 FQGNSA.

The chain links TRBV19 to TRBJ2-7, with D tentatively TRBD1 (5 bases). This CDR3 region has 15 residues. CDR1 LNHDA and CDR2 SQIVND come from the germline V gene (reference sequence). Trimming removed 5 bases from V and 2 bases from J, with 16 bases in between. The CDR3 here is CASSWGRAGAYEQYF. The CDR3 nucleotides read TGTGCCAGTAGTTGGGGCCGGGCCGGAGCCTACGAGCAGTACTTC.

This chain connects TRBV19 to TRBJ2-7; 8 bases fit TRBD2. The CDR3 is made up of 15 amino acids. The germline V gene encodes CDR1 LNHDA and CDR2 SQIVND (reference sequence). The CDR3 protein is CVSSTGGATAYEQYF. The CDR3 nucleotides are TGTGTCTCCTCCACCGGGGGGGCTACGGCCTACGAGCAGTACTTC. The complete variable domain, with remaining parts taken from reference TRBV19 and TRBJ2-7, reads DGGITQSPKYLFRKEGQNVTLSCEQNLNHDAMYWYRQDPGQGLRLIYYSQIVNDFQKGDIAEGYSVSREKKESFPLTVTSAQKNPTAFYLCVSSTGGATAYEQYFGPGTRLTVT.

DNA of the CDR3: TGTGCCAGCAGTTACGGGACTGAAGCTTTCTTT. This encodes CASSYGTEAFF. The genes are TRBV6-5 and TRBJ1-1; D ambiguous. Looked up from germline, CDR1 is MNHEY and CDR2 is SVGAGI. The CDR3 loop spans 11 amino acids. The V end lost 2 bases, the J end lost 5 bases, and 3 bases lay between the germline ends.

V is TRBV9 and J is TRBJ2-4, with TRBD2 as a possible D gene (7 bases). The germline V gene encodes CDR1 SGDLS and CDR2 YYNGEE. The CDR3 extends over 12 amino acids. V lost 3 bases, J lost 8 bases, and 9 bases lay in between. In nucleotides, the CDR3 is TGTGCCAGCAGCGGGGAGGGGGACATTCAGTACTTC. The encoded protein is CASSGEGDIQYF.

On this clone itself: Sequence at one end of the junction differs from germline and may be a read error. This chain uses TRBV7-7 with TRBJ2-5, with 7 bases matching TRBD1. Germline V lookup: CDR1 SSHAT, CDR2 FNYEAQ (reference sequence). CDR3 size: 15 residues. The CDR3 region has the DNA TGTGCTAGCAGCTTAGCTTGGGGGACAGCGGAGACCCAGTACTTC. Amino acids: CASSLAWGTAETQYF.

The chain is built from TRBV11-3 and TRBJ2-3, with 16 nucleotides matching TRBD2. Germline-derived CDR1 and CDR2 are SGHNT and YENEEA. J lost 5 bases, V lost 5 bases, and 7 bases had no gene match. This CDR3 is 17 amino acids long. CDR3 sequence: CASSRGTSGRARDTQYF. The CDR3 DNA follows: TGTGCCAGCAGCCGAGGGACTAGCGGGAGGGCCCGAGATACGCAGTATTTT.